This T cell receptor (beta chain) was sequenced for a study of human T cells and chemical hapten exposure. Study details: Subjects had 2% DPC placed on about 2 cm by about 2 cm of upper inner arm skin for sensitization. The patient population, which was mostly female, had alopecia areata, totalis or universalis. It was small differences in pooled library volume that mainly caused per-sample TCR yields to vary.

Time point given: patch test 3, about 24 weeks after DPC sensitization. The sample's treatment: therapeutic diphenylcyclopropenone sensitization with weekly scalp DPC. Unfractionated whole blood was the source of the extracted total RNA. Each CDR3 protein gets one entry after TCRdb re-called the RACE reads with MiXCR. Found here are roughly 150,000 distinct CDR3 sequences, around a quarter of them singletons; the top ten hold 2% to 2.5%. The table lists this clonotype with many counts. The length of the CDR3 is 14 residues. Germline V gives CDR1 WSHSY, CDR2 SAAADI. V gave up 6 bases and J gave up 9 bases; unmatched junction bases: 8.

The sequence derives from a woman aged 18-29 years with alopecia areata. Some clones in this sample may be carry-over from other donors' samples. This sample comprised whole blood, obtained in connection with sensitization to the hapten diphenylcyclopropenone (DPC). The genes are TRBV10-2 and TRBJ1-6; the match to TRBD1 covers 7 bases. The CDR3 protein is CASRDRSGISPLHF. The CDR3 bases are TGCGCCAGCAGGGACAGGTCGGGGATTTCACCCCTCCACTTT.